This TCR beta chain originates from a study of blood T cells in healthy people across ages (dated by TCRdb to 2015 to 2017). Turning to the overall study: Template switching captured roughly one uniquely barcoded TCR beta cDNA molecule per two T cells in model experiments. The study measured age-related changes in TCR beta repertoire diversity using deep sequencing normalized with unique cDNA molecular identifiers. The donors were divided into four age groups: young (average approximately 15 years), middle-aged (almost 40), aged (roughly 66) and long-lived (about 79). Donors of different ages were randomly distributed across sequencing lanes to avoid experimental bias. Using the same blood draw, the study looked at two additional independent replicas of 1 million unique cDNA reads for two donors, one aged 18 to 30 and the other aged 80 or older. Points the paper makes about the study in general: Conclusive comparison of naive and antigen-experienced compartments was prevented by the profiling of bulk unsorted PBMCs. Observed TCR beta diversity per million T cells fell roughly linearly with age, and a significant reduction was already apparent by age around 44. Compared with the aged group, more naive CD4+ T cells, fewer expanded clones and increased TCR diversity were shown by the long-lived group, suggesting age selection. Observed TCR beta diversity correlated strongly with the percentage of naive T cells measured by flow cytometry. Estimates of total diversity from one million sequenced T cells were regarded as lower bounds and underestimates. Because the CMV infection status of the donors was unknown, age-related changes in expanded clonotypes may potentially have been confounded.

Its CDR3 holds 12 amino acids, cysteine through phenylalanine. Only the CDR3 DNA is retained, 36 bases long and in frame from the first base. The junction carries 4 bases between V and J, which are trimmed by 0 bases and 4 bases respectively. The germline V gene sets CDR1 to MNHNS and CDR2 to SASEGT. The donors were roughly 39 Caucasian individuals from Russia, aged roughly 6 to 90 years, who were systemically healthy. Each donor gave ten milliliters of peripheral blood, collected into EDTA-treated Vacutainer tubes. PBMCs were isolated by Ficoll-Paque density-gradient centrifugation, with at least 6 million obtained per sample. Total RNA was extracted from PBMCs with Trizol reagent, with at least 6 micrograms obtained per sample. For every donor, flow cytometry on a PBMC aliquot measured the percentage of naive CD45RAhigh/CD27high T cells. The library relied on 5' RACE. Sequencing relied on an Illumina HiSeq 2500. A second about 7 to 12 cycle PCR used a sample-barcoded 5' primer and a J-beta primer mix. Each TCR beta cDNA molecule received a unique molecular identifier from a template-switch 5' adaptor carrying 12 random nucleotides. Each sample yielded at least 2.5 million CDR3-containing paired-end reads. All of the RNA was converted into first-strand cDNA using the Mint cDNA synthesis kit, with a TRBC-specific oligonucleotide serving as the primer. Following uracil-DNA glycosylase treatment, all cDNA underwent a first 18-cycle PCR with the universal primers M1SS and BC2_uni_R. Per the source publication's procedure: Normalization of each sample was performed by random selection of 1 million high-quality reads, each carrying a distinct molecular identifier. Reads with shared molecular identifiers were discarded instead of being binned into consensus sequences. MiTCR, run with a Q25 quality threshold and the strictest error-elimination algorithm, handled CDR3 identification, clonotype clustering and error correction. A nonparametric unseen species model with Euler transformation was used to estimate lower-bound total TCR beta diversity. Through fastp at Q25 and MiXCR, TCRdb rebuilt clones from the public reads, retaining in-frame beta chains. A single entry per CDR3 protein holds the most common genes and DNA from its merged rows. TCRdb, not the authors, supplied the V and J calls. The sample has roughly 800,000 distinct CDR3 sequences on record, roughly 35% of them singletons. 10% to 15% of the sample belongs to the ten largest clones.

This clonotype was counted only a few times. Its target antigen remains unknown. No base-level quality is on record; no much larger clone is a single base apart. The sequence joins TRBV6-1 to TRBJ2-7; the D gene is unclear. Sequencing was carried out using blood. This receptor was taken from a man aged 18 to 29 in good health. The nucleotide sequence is TGTGCCAGCAGTGAAGCGTGGTACGAGCAGTACTTC. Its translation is CASSEAWYEQYF.